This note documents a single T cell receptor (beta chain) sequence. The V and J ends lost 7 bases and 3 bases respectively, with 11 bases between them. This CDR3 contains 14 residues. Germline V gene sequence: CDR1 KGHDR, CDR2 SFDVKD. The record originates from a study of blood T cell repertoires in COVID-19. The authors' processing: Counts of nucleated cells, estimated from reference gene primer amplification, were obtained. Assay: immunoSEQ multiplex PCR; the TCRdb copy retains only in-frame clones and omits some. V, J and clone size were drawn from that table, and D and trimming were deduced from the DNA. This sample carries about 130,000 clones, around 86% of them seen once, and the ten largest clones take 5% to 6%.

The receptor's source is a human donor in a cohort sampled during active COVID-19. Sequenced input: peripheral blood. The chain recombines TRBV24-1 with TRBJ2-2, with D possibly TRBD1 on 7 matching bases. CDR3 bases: TGTGCCACCAGAGGCAGGGGGGACACCGGGGAGCTGTTTTTT. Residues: CATRGRGDTGELFF.